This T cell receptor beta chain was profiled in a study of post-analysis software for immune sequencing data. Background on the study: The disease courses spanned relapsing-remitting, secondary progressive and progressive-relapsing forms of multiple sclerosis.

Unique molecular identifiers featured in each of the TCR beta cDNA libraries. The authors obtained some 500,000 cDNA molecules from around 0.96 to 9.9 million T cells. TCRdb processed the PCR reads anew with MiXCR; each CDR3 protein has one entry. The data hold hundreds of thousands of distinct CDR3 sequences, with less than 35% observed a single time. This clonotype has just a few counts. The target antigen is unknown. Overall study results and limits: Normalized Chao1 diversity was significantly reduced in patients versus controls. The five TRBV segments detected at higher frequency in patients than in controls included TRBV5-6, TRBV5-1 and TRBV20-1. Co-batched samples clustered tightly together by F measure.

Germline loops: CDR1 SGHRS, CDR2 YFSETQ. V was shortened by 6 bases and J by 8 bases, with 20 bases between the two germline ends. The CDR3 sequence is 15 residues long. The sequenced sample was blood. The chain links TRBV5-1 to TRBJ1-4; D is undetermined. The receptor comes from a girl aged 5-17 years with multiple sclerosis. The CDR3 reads CASTTGPSRGEKLFF. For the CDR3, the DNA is TGCGCCAGCACTACGGGCCCTTCCCGAGGGGAAAAACTGTTTTTT.